These 25 T cell receptor beta chains were all obtained from the same sample, sequenced in a study of early T cells in non-severe SARS-CoV-2 infection. In TCRdb, the 5' RACE reads were re-called with MiXCR into one record per CDR3 protein. The sample lists around 50,000 distinct CDR3 sequences; 9.5% to 15% were seen once. The specimen sequenced was whole blood. These receptors came from an adult who was a healthcare worker with PCR-confirmed SARS-CoV-2 infection or an uninfected control (not recorded which).

J is TRBJ1-1 and V is TRBV12-2. TRBV12-2 is assigned pseudogene status. The CDR3 is 17 residues long. Here the CDR3 DNA reads TGTGCAAGTCGCTCCCCAGGACCCCAGGTCAGGACACTGAAGTTTTTCTTT. Encoded protein: CASRSPGPQVRTLKFFF.

This clonotype was detected only a few times. The chain joins TRBV6-5 to TRBJ2-5; unclear D gene. This CDR3 is built from 16 residues. Germline values: CDR1 MNHEY, CDR2 SVGAGI. Deletions cut 0 bases from V and 2 bases from J, with 13 bases between. The CDR3 here is CASSYSSSAIQETQYF. For the CDR3, the DNA is TGTGCCAGCAGTTACTCGAGCAGTGCTATTCAAGAGACCCAGTACTTC.

This clonotype was counted many times. The chain combines TRBV9 with TRBJ2-3; D is ambiguous. There are 12 residues in the CDR3. The germline V and J ends were trimmed by 1 base and 3 bases, with 3 bases remaining between them. Germline CDR1 SGDLS, CDR2 YYNGEE. CDR3 DNA: TGTGCCAGCAGCGTAAGGACAGATACGCAGTATTTT. Its translation is CASSVRTDTQYF.

This clonotype was seen at least ten times. The V call is TRBV10-3, the J call TRBJ2-5, with 11 positions matching TRBD1. Germline V gene lookup returns CDR1 ENHRY and CDR2 SYGVKD. The CDR3 loop spans 16 amino acids. The trim removed 4 bases at V and 2 bases at J, leaving 6 bases unmatched. Here the CDR3 reads CAISGPGTGGQETQYF. The CDR3 DNA is TGTGCCATCAGTGGGCCTGGGACAGGGGGACAAGAGACCCAGTACTTC.

This clonotype occurred many times. This rearrangement joins TRBV7-3 to TRBJ2-2, with a tentative D call TRBD2 (5 bases). There are 16 residues in the CDR3. V was cut by 2 bases and J by 1 base, with 11 bases left in between. Germline values: CDR1 SGHTA, CDR2 FQGTGA. CDR3 DNA sequence: TGTGCCAGCAGCTTATATAGCGCAGGGAACACCGGGGAGCTGTTTTTT. It specifies CASSLYSAGNTGELFF.

The chain uses TRBV13 and TRBJ1-6; maybe TRBD1 (5 bases). Looked up from germline, CDR1 is PRHDT and CDR2 is FYEKMQ (reference sequence). V dropped 4 bases and J dropped 7 bases, with 11 bases sitting between them. The CDR3 contains 14 residues. The CDR3 nucleotides are TGTGCCAGCAGCTCGGGACGGGGAAATTCACCCCTCCACTTT. Translation gives CASSSGRGNSPLHF.

This clonotype was seen repeatedly, ten times or more. V usage is TRBV12-3 or TRBV12-4 and J usage is TRBJ2-1; D unclear. This CDR3 contains 12 residues. V lost 6 bases, J lost 6 bases, and 9 bases lay in between. The CDR3 reads CASRPAGNEQFF. In DNA form, the CDR3 reads TGTGCCAGCAGGCCCGCTGGCAATGAGCAGTTCTTC.

This chain links TRBV30 with TRBJ2-7; either TRBD1 or TRBD2 may supply D (5 bases each). The V and J ends lost 4 bases and 2 bases respectively, with 9 bases between them. Germline CDR1 reads GTSNPN; CDR2 reads SVGIG (reference sequence). The CDR3 sequence is 12 residues long. The DNA for the CDR3 is TGTGCCTGGACTGGGGGTACCTACGAGCAGTACTTC. Translating gives CAWTGGTYEQYF.

The V and J genes are TRBV7-2 and TRBJ2-1; D possibly corresponds to TRBD1 (6 bases). V lost 2 bases and J lost 2, with 10 bases in between. Germline CDR1 is SGHTA and CDR2 is FQGNSA. The CDR3 consists of 15 residues. DNA of the CDR3: TGTGCCAGCAGCTTAAGGCAGGGGCCCTACAATGAGCAGTTCTTC. Amino acid sequence: CASSLRQGPYNEQFF.

In this sample, this clonotype turned up a few times. The CDR3 region has the DNA TGCAGCGTTAGGACAAGTAGCAATCAGCCCCAGCATTTT. This encodes CSVRTSSNQPQHF. The gene calls are TRBV29-1 and TRBJ1-5, with D possibly being TRBD1 (5 bases). The germline V gene has CDR1 SQVTM and CDR2 ANQGSEA. Trimming pared 5 bases from V and 0 bases from J, leaving 8 bases between. The CDR3 totals 13 residues.

This clonotype was counted between two and nine times. The rearrangement joins TRBV5-1 to TRBJ2-5; D remains unclear. The V gene's germline CDR1 is SGHRS and CDR2 YFSETQ. This CDR3 comprises 13 residues. The V and J ends lost 0 bases and 3 bases respectively, with 6 bases between them. The CDR3 sequence is CASSLGPEETQYF. The CDR3 nucleotides read TGCGCCAGCAGCTTGGGCCCCGAAGAGACCCAGTACTTC.

V is TRBV5-1 and J is TRBJ1-1, with D unclear. Deletions cut 3 bases from V and 7 bases from J, with 13 bases between. Germline V gives CDR1 SGHRS, CDR2 YFSETQ. The CDR3 is 13 amino acids. CDR3 nucleotide sequence: TGCGCCAGCAGCTCCGTCGGGATCTTTGAAGCTTTCTTT. As protein: CASSSVGIFEAFF.

This clonotype was recorded many times. The genes are TRBV3-1 and TRBJ2-3, with TRBD2 matching over 11 bases. The CDR3 runs to 18 residues. Germline V CDR1 and CDR2: LGHDT, YNNKEL (reference sequence). The V and J ends lost 2 bases and 4 bases, in that order; junction bases with no gene match: 11. The CDR3 DNA follows: TGTGCCAGCAGCCAACGCCTAGCGGGAGGCACCCAGGCAGATACGCAGTATTTT. It encodes CASSQRLAGGTQADTQYF.

The chain has TRBV28 and TRBJ2-7, with a possible D match to TRBD2 (6 bases). The germline V and J ends were trimmed by 5 bases and 3 bases, with 17 bases remaining between them. CDR1 MDHEN and CDR2 SYDVKM come from the germline V gene. This CDR3 comprises 15 residues. The DNA for the CDR3 is TGTGCCAGCAGTCCCGCGGGGCACAGAAACTACGAGCAGTACTTC. It codes for CASSPAGHRNYEQYF. Variable domain in full (rest from reference TRBV28 and TRBJ2-7): DVKVTQSSRYLVKRTGEKVFLECVQDMDHENMFWYRQDPGLGLRLIYFSYDVKMKEKGDIPEGYSVSREKKERFSLILESASTNQTSMYLCASSPAGHRNYEQYFGPGTRLTVT.

This clonotype has a handful of counts. The chain is built from TRBV21-1 and TRBJ2-3. TRBV21-1 is a known pseudogene. This CDR3 is built from 12 residues. CDR3 DNA sequence: TGTGCCAGCAGCAAGTGGAGACGGCCACCGTATTTT. This codes for CASSKWRRPPYF.

There are a few counts of this clonotype. For the CDR3, the DNA is TGCGCCAGCAGCAAAGGACTAGCGGGGAACACCGGGGAGCTGTTTTTT. Amino acid sequence: CASSKGLAGNTGELFF. The rearrangement joins TRBV5-1 to TRBJ2-2; 11 bases match TRBD2. The V gene's germline CDR1 is SGHRS and CDR2 YFSETQ. Unmatched junction bases numbered 3, after V lost 4 bases and J lost 1 base. The CDR3 covers 16 residues.

Only one count was recorded for this clonotype. A much larger clone differs by one base, so this may be a read error. The gene calls are TRBV3-1 and TRBJ2-3; no definite D call. The germline CDR1 and CDR2 sequences are LGHDT and YNNKEL (reference sequence). CDR3 length equals 14 residues. The CDR3 sequence: CVSSLEQAPDTQYF. Written as DNA, the CDR3 is TGTGTCAGCAGCCTCGAGCAGGCCCCAGATACGCAGTATTTT.

This clonotype was seen a handful of times. The V and J genes are TRBV9 and TRBJ1-1, with unresolved D. Trimming left V 8 bases short and J 4 bases short, with 15 bases between. The CDR3 is 13 amino acids. Germline V gene data show CDR1 as SGDLS and CDR2 as YYNGEE. This CDR3 is CASNRGGSTEAFF. For the CDR3, the DNA is TGTGCCAGTAACCGAGGAGGGAGCACTGAAGCTTTCTTT.

The chain joins TRBV2 to TRBJ1-2, with a tentative D call TRBD1 (5 bases). This CDR3 spans 13 amino acids. The germline V and J ends were trimmed by 8 bases and 3 bases, with 13 bases remaining between them. Germline CDR1 and CDR2: SNHLY and FYNNEI. For the CDR3, the DNA is TGTGCCAGCCAAGCGGTGGGGGACTATGGCTACACCTTC. It translates to CASQAVGDYGYTF.

This clonotype was recorded many times. The rearrangement links TRBV7-3 to TRBJ2-2; D possibly uses TRBD1 or TRBD2 (6 bases each). The germline V and J ends were trimmed by 3 bases and 0 bases, with 8 bases remaining between them. The CDR3 extends over 15 amino acids. The germline V gene has CDR1 SGHTA and CDR2 FQGTGA. The CDR3 region is CASSLGGANTGELFF. CDR3 in DNA: TGTGCCAGCAGCTTGGGGGGCGCGAACACCGGGGAGCTGTTTTTT.

This clonotype was recorded at least ten times. The V gene is TRBV20-1, the J gene TRBJ2-4, with TRBD2 as a possible D gene (6 bases). V lost 2 bases to trimming and J lost 15 bases, with 20 bases between them. Germline lookup yields CDR1 DFQATT and CDR2 SNEGSKA (reference sequence). There are 13 residues in the CDR3. The CDR3 loop reads CSARSPSRLVRYF. The DNA for the CDR3 is TGCAGTGCTAGATCTCCGAGCCGACTAGTGAGGTACTTC.

The rearrangement links TRBV28 to TRBJ1-5, with D hard to call. Trimming removed 2 bases at V and 7 bases at J, with 6 bases between. CDR3 size: 12 residues. The V gene's germline CDR1 is MDHEN and CDR2 SYDVKM. Written as DNA, the CDR3 is TGTGCCAGCAGTTTACCGCAACAGCCCCAGCATTTT. Translation: CASSLPQQPQHF.

This clonotype came up many times. V usage is TRBV30 and J usage is TRBJ1-5; no definite D call. This CDR3 region has 13 residues. V was trimmed by 0 bases and J by 7 bases, leaving 10 bases between them. CDR1 is GTSNPN, CDR2 SVGIG, per germline (reference sequence). As DNA, the CDR3 is TGTGCCTGGAGTGTAGGCCTCGAACAGCCCCAGCATTTT. Translated, it gives CAWSVGLEQPQHF.

This clonotype was observed at least ten times. The chain recombines TRBV5-4 with TRBJ2-5, with D perhaps matching TRBD1 (6 bases). This CDR3 has 14 residues. The V end lost 2 bases, the J end lost 0 bases, and 8 bases lay between the germline ends. Germline assignment: CDR1 SGHNT and CDR2 YYREEE (reference sequence). The CDR3 DNA is TGTGCCAGCAGCTTCGGGACAAACCAAGAGACCCAGTACTTC. As protein: CASSFGTNQETQYF.

There are a few counts of this clonotype. The chain links TRBV10-3 to TRBJ2-3; TRBD1 might be the D (5 bases). CDR3 size: 12 residues. V lost 8 bases and J 4 bases, leaving 10 bases between the germline ends. Germline loops: CDR1 ENHRY, CDR2 SYGVKD. CDR3: CAISQGSDTQYF. DNA for the CDR3: TGTGCCATCTCTCAGGGTTCAGATACGCAGTATTTT.